This T cell receptor beta chain derives from a study of T cells in Graves' hyperthyroidism and ophthalmopathy. Study at large: It was at initial diagnosis, before any treatment, that peripheral blood was collected.

Exclusions: uncontrolled infection, other autoimmune disease, pregnancy, lactation. Around 9.9 ml of fresh peripheral blood supplied the PBMCs. Germline assignment: CDR1 DFQATT and CDR2 SNEGSKA (reference sequence). This CDR3 region has 16 residues. Trimming at V came to 5 bases and at J to 7 bases, leaving 16 bases not matched to a gene. Whole-study findings and limits: Model predictions of ophthalmopathy came a median approximately 6.2 months before onset.

RNA transcripts were the template for amplifying TCR beta CDR3 regions. TCR CDR3 regions were first amplified by RT-PCR with HTBI primers. TCRdb independently ran MiXCR on the multiplex PCR reads; one entry per CDR3 protein. The sample holds approximately 400,000 distinct CDR3 sequences; over 12% are singletons and the top ten take around 28%. Details on this clonotype: The target antigen is unknown.

This clonotype was sampled from a man aged 50-60 years with Graves' ophthalmopathy. The chain has TRBV20-1 and TRBJ2-7; 11 bases align to TRBD1. The specimen was blood. The CDR3 loop is CSAGPGQGGTGYEQYF. CDR3 nucleotide sequence: TGCAGTGCTGGACCGGGACAGGGGGGGACCGGGTATGAGCAGTACTTC.